A single T cell receptor beta chain is shown here with its context. Antigen: not known. The sample originates from a study of PD-1 blockade in classical Hodgkin lymphoma. Study-wide points: By cycle point C4D1, TCR diversity had risen significantly in CD4+ cells (but not CD8+ cells). Repertoires differed for reasons still undefined, possibly disease activity or prior therapy. After ASCT, patients who started nivolumab under 1 year later were excluded. Healthy donors reportedly exceeded newly diagnosed patients in baseline TCR diversity.

Trimming took 5 bases from V and 0 from J, leaving 4 bases between them. The CDR3 runs 13 residues. Germline CDR1 SGHAT, CDR2 FQNNGV. Libraries were prepared by immunoSEQ multiplex PCR; TCRdb keeps only in-frame clonotypes and omits some of them. The sample holds fewer than 50,000 clones; over 75% are singletons and the top ten take over 35%. The time point: cycle 4 day 1 (C4D1), after 6 weeks of nivolumab. Relapse after autologous stem cell transplantation occurred in every patient, and brentuximab vedotin exposure varied. The chain links TRBV11-2 to TRBJ1-4; D unresolved. The sample here was peripheral blood mononuclear cells (PBMCs), taken before the fourth cycle of nivolumab. This TCR was recovered from a human donor with classical Hodgkin lymphoma. Written as DNA, the CDR3 is TGTGCCAGCAGCCCCGCAACTAATGAAAAACTGTTTTTT. This codes for CASSPATNEKLFF.